These T cell receptor beta chains were read from a single sample in a study of blood T cell repertoires in COVID-19. Only in-frame clones appear in the TCRdb table, and some are missing; sequencing was by immunoSEQ multiplex PCR. The data hold around 100,000 clones, with 70% to 90% observed a single time. What was sequenced was peripheral blood. These receptors originate from a man between 45 and 60 years old with active COVID-19. Each CDR3 is given without its conserved first and last residue. Each record gives: J gene, clone size, CDR3 length, V gene, CDR3 protein. Where a row states a size, it is once, few, many or the class of an expanded clone; other rows omit it.

TRBJ2-2 | NA | 12 | TRBV2 | ASATGVDTGELF
TRBJ2-1 | few | 11 | TRBV12-3/TRBV12-4 | ASSFILGHEQF
TRBJ1-6 | NA | 12 | TRBV4-3 | ASSRGQGIAPLH
TRBJ1-6 | NA | 12 | TRBV6-6 | ASSDRARSSPLH
TRBJ2-3 | NA | 13 | TRBV7-9 | ASSSYRGATDTQY
TRBJ1-4 | once | 14 | TRBV14 | ASSNRRGSTNEKLF
TRBJ1-2 | few | 11 | TRBV6-5 | ASTRSRGWSYT
TRBJ1-1 | NA | 14 | TRBV24-1 | ATSDLQGPRGTEAF
TRBJ2-5 | NA | 11 | TRBV6-5 | ASSSGYQETQY
TRBJ1-1 | once | 13 | TRBV11-2 | ASTSNRRRNTEAF
TRBJ2-1 | NA | 9 | TRBV20-1 | GIGDFNEQF
TRBJ1-2 | NA | 12 | TRBV5-8 | ASSLYARGRGYT
TRBJ2-7 | once | 14 | TRBV6-5 | ASSYNLAGDYYEQY
TRBJ1-5 | NA | 11 | TRBV12-3/TRBV12-4 | ASSSGQPQPQH
TRBJ2-1 | NA | 12 | TRBV1 | TSSQDGGDNEQF
TRBJ1-5 | NA | 14 | TRBV6-6 | ASSPSQGLANQPQH
TRBJ2-7 | NA | 12 | TRBV7-2 | ASRIPGLASEQY
TRBJ2-2 | NA | 13 | TRBV10-3 | AISESGTGGGELF
TRBJ2-2 | NA | 12 | TRBV25-1 | ASLGTSVSGELF
TRBJ1-2 | NA | 11 | TRBV6-5 | ASHKQGASGYT
TRBJ1-1 | NA | 11 | TRBV27 | ASSFGQGAVAF
TRBJ1-6 | many | 14 | TRBV4-2 | ASSQEPGHTNSPLH
TRBJ2-5 | NA | 10 | TRBV19 | ASSTTRETQY
TRBJ2-5 | NA | 11 | TRBV7-2 | ASSLGSEETQY
TRBJ2-7 | NA | 9 | TRBV25-1 | ASGGGYEQY
TRBJ1-3 | NA | 11 | TRBV3-1/TRBV3-2 | ASSHRAGNTIY
TRBJ1-6 | NA | 15 | TRBV18 | ASSLTGDKSYNSPLH
TRBJ2-7 | NA | 18 | TRBV6-2/TRBV6-3 | ASSYSGPGLAGGPSYEQY
TRBJ2-2 | NA | 13 | TRBV9 | ASSVSLGATGELF
TRBJ1-2 | NA | 14 | TRBV18 | ASSADWDRTNYGYT
TRBJ1-2 | NA | 12 | TRBV6-1 | ASSEAWGQYGYT
TRBJ1-5 | NA | 16 | TRBV4-1 | ASSQGTIRTGGQQPQH
TRBJ2-5 | NA | 11 | TRBV30 | AWSVRGRETQY
TRBJ1-4 | NA | 9 | TRBV11-3 | ASPRYEKLF
TRBJ2-3 | NA | 12 | TRBV5-5 | ASSLDGGHDTQY
TRBJ2-2 | NA | 16 | TRBV27 | ASTPLPFSGGNTGELF
TRBJ2-5 | NA | 13 | TRBV24-1 | ATHVARGAQETQY
TRBJ2-7 | NA | 10 | TRBV12-3/TRBV12-4 | ASSYDTYEQY
TRBJ2-7 | few | 11 | TRBV18 | ASSPQRAYEQY
TRBJ1-3 | NA | 13 | TRBV6-5 | ASTPGRGSGNTIY